These 2 T cell receptor beta chains were all obtained from the same sample, sequenced in a study of human T cells and chemical hapten exposure. As to time point: patch test 2, 6 weeks after DPC sensitization. The treatment was: therapeutic diphenylcyclopropenone sensitization with weekly scalp DPC. MiXCR, applied by TCRdb to the RACE reads, yields one record per CDR3 protein. There are roughly 120,000 distinct CDR3 sequences in the sample; about a tenth occur only once, and approximately 2.8% lies in the top ten. The sequenced sample was whole blood, obtained in connection with sensitization to the hapten diphenylcyclopropenone (DPC). Source of these receptors: a woman in her thirties or forties with alopecia areata. Some clones in this sample may be carry-over from other donors' samples.

This clonotype was seen only a few times. The J gene is TRBJ2-3, the V gene TRBV11-2; D call uncertain. CDR1 is SGHAT and CDR2 is FQNNGV in the germline V gene. V lost 8 bases and J 2 bases, leaving 11 bases between the germline ends. This CDR3 is built from 13 residues. The CDR3 coding sequence is TGTGCCAGCCAAAAGGTCAACACAGATACGCAGTATTTT. Protein sequence: CASQKVNTDTQYF.

In this sample, this clonotype turned up many times. The gene calls are TRBV11-2 and TRBJ2-1; the D gene is possibly TRBD2 (6 bases). The V gene's germline CDR1 is SGHAT and CDR2 FQNNGV. Trimming cost V 3 bases and J 10 bases, with 13 bases left between them. This CDR3 is built from 13 residues. CDR3: CASSLEGFGEQFF. The CDR3, as DNA: TGTGCCAGCAGCTTGGAGGGTTTCGGGGAGCAGTTCTTC.